The TCR beta chain under discussion was sequenced for a study of CXCR3-negative and CXCR3-positive naive CD8 T cells. The study made its TRB cDNA libraries by 5' RACE, adding UMI labels. From its re-call of the 5' RACE reads, TCRdb lists each CDR3 protein once, without DNA. The sample's table shows about 130,000 distinct CDR3 sequences. There are 15 residues in the CDR3. Germline values: CDR1 SGHKS, CDR2 YYEKEE (reference sequence). V is TRBV5-5 and J is TRBJ2-2; TCRdb picks TRBD1, but there is no DNA to check that call. The specimen sequenced was naive CXCR3- CD8+ T cells from blood. Noted subset: CD45RO-CCR7+CD27+CD95- naive CD8+ T cells lacking CXCR3 (TNR3-). The TCR comes from a human donor in good health. Some clones in this sample may be carry-over from other donors' samples. The CDR3 is CASSLGLGVPGELFF. Looking up the rest from reference TRBV5-5 and TRBJ2-2 gives the full variable domain: DAGVTQSPTHLIKTRGQQVTLRCSPISGHKSVSWYQQVLGQGPQFIFQYYEKEERGRGNFPDRFSARQFPNYSSELNVNALLLGDSALYLCASSLGLGVPGELFFGEGSRLTVL.